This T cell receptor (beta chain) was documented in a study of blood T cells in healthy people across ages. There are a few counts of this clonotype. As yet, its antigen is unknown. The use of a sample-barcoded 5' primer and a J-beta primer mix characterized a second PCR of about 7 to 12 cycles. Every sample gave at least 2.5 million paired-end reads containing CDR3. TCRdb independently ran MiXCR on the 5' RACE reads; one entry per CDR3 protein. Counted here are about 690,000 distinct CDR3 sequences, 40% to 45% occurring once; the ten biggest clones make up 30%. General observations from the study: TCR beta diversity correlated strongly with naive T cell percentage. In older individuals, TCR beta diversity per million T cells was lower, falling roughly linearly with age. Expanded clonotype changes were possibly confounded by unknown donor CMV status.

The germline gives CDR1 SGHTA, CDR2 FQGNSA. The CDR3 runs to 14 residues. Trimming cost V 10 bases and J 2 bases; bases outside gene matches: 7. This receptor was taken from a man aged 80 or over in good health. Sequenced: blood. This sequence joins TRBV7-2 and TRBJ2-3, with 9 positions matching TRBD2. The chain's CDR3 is CATERGANTDTQYF. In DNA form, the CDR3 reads TGTGCCACCGAGCGGGGGGCTAACACAGATACGCAGTATTTT. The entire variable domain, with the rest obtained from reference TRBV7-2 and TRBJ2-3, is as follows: GAGVSQSPSNKVTEKGKDVELRCDPISGHTALYWYRQSLGQGLEFLIYFQGNSAPDKSGLPSDRFSAERTGGSVSTLTIQRTQQEDSAVYLCATERGANTDTQYFGPGTRLTVL.